This is a list of T cell receptor beta chains from one sample in a study of cytomegalovirus exposure and HLA in healthy donors. Here immunoSEQ multiplex PCR was the method, and the copy in TCRdb shows in-frame clones only, minus some. Altogether some 110,000 clones are present, 60% to 85% being singletons, with the ten largest covering around 5%. The sequencing input was PBMCs. Receptors were obtained from a man in his forties or fifties in good health and CMV-seropositive. CDR3s include the opening cysteine and the closing phenylalanine or tryptophan. Fields, in order: V gene, clone size, CDR3 length, D gene, J gene, CDR3 DNA, CDR3 protein. D genes are given only for firm matches. Size values are once, few and many counts, or a class for expanded clones, and some rows have none.

>TRBV9|-|15|TRBD1|TRBJ2-1
TGTGCCAGCAGCGTAGGACAGGGCCCCTACAATGAGCAGTTCTTC
CASSVGQGPYNEQFF
>TRBV2|-|14|TRBD1|TRBJ1-2
TGTGCCAGCAGTAGGGACAGCGTCGGGAATGGCTACACCTTC
CASSRDSVGNGYTF
>TRBV30|-|12|-|TRBJ1-3
TGTGCCTGGGGGCAGGCGGGAAACACCATATATTTT
CAWGQAGNTIYF
>TRBV4-2|-|13|-|TRBJ2-1
TGTGCCAGCAGCCCTAATGGGGACAACGAGCAGTTCTTC
CASSPNGDNEQFF
>TRBV7-2|-|16|TRBD1|TRBJ2-2
TGTGCCAGCAGCCTGGGGGGACAGGGGGCCGCCGGGGAGCTGTTTTTT
CASSLGGQGAAGELFF
>TRBV19|-|15|TRBD2|TRBJ2-3
TGTGCCAGTAGTATACAAGCGGGAGGGGCAGATACGCAGTATTTT
CASSIQAGGADTQYF
>TRBV5-6|-|15|-|TRBJ2-2
TGTGCCAGCAAAGAGGAGGGCGCGAACACCGGGGAGCTGTTTTTT
CASKEEGANTGELFF
>TRBV7-9|-|12|-|TRBJ2-7
TGTGCCAGCAGCTTAGCTACCCGGGAGCAGTACTTC
CASSLATREQYF
>TRBV13|-|12|-|TRBJ2-5
TGTGCCAGCAGCCAAAGGGGGGAGACCCAGTACTTC
CASSQRGETQYF
>TRBV10-3|-|15|TRBD1|TRBJ1-5
TGTGCCATCAGTGAGCTAGGGACAGGAAATCAGCCCCAGCATTTT
CAISELGTGNQPQHF
>TRBV6-6|-|15|TRBD1|TRBJ1-5
TGTGCCAGCAGCCAGGGGACAGGGGATAATCAGCCCCAGCATTTT
CASSQGTGDNQPQHF
>TRBV18|-|15|TRBD1|TRBJ1-1
TGTGCCAGCTCACCTCCGGGACAGTGGAACACTGAAGCTTTCTTT
CASSPPGQWNTEAFF
>TRBV7-2|-|16|TRBD1|TRBJ2-7
TGTGCCAGCAGCTTATTCGGACAGGGTGCCGGGTACGAGCAGTACTTC
CASSLFGQGAGYEQYF
>TRBV30|-|15|-|TRBJ2-7
TGTGCCTGGAGTCTCGGCCTCAGCGGGCTCTACGAGCAGTACTTC
CAWSLGLSGLYEQYF
>TRBV6-5|-|15|-|TRBJ2-7
TGTGCCAGCAGTTACTTCAGGTGGGGCGGCCCCGAGCAGTACTTC
CASSYFRWGGPEQYF
>TRBV6-5|-|15|-|TRBJ2-5
TGTGCCAGCAGTTGGTCTAACGGGGTCCAAGAGACCCAGTACTTC
CASSWSNGVQETQYF
>TRBV7-9|-|12|-|TRBJ2-5
TGTGCCAGCAGCTTCGGTCTAGAGACCCAGTACTTC
CASSFGLETQYF
>TRBV7-9|-|15|-|TRBJ2-1
TGTGCCAGCAGCGCGGGGACAGTCGCCTACAATGAGCAGTTCTTC
CASSAGTVAYNEQFF
>TRBV28|-|17|-|TRBJ1-2
TGTGCCAGCAGTTCGACCCCGCGGTCCATAGCTAACTATGGCTACACCTTC
CASSSTPRSIANYGYTF
>TRBV7-9|-|16|-|TRBJ1-1
TGTGCCAGCAGCCCCCGAGGGGGAGGGGGGAACACTGAAGCTTTCTTT
CASSPRGGGGNTEAFF
>TRBV7-2|-|16|TRBD2|TRBJ2-3
TGTGCCAGCAGCTTAGATCTAGCGGGAGGCACAGATACGCAGTATTTT
CASSLDLAGGTDTQYF
>TRBV19|-|17|TRBD1|TRBJ1-3
TGTGCCTGTTCGAACTCAAACAGGGGCCCCTCTGGAAACACCATATATTTT
CACSNSNRGPSGNTIYF
>TRBV28|-|12|TRBD1|TRBJ1-2
TGTGCCAGCAGTGGGGACAGCTATGGCTACACCTTC
CASSGDSYGYTF
>TRBV7-2|-|15|TRBD1|TRBJ1-1
TGTGCCAGCACCCCCCCGGGGGGACAGGGTATTGAAGCTTTCTTT
CASTPPGGQGIEAFF
>TRBV27|-|16|TRBD1|TRBJ1-1
TGTGCCAGCAAGCCTTGGACAGGGGCCCCGAACACTGAAGCTTTCTTT
CASKPWTGAPNTEAFF
>TRBV5-1|-|14|-|TRBJ2-3
TGCGCCAGCACCAATGACATACACACAGATACGCAGTATTTT
CASTNDIHTDTQYF
>TRBV6-5|few|15|TRBD1|TRBJ2-7
TGTGCCAGCAGTTACACGGACAGGGGGCCCTACGAGCAGTACTTC
CASSYTDRGPYEQYF
>TRBV2|-|15|TRBD1|TRBJ2-4
TGTGCCAGCAACACCGGACAGGCATCTCAAAACATTCAGTACTTC
CASNTGQASQNIQYF
>TRBV7-8|-|13|TRBD2|TRBJ2-1
TGTGCCAGCAGCCCTCGGACTAGCGGTGAGCAGTTCTTC
CASSPRTSGEQFF
>TRBV6-5|-|13|-|TRBJ1-1
TGTGCCAGCAGTCCGACAGAAGTCGATAGAGCTTTCTTT
CASSPTEVDRAFF
>TRBV5-4|-|18|TRBD2|TRBJ2-6
TGTGCCAGCAGCTTTCCGACTAGCGGGGTCTCTGGGGCCAACGTCCTGACTTTC
CASSFPTSGVSGANVLTF
>TRBV19|once|14|TRBD2|TRBJ2-1
TGTGCCAGTAGTTTTAGCGGGTCCTACAATGAGCAGTTCTTC
CASSFSGSYNEQFF
>TRBV6-6|once|11|-|TRBJ2-3
TGTGCCGTTTCCATCACAGATACGCAGTATTTT
CAVSITDTQYF
>TRBV7-8|few|15|-|TRBJ1-5
TGTGCCAGCAGCTTAAACCCCGCTCAGGGCCAGCCCCAGCATTTT
CASSLNPAQGQPQHF
>TRBV6-6|-|11|-|TRBJ2-5
TGTGCCAGCGGGCCTTTGGGGACCCAGTACTTC
CASGPLGTQYF
>TRBV5-4|-|15|-|TRBJ1-6
TGTGCCAGCAGCTGGGAGGGATTTGCTAATTCACCCCTCCACTTT
CASSWEGFANSPLHF